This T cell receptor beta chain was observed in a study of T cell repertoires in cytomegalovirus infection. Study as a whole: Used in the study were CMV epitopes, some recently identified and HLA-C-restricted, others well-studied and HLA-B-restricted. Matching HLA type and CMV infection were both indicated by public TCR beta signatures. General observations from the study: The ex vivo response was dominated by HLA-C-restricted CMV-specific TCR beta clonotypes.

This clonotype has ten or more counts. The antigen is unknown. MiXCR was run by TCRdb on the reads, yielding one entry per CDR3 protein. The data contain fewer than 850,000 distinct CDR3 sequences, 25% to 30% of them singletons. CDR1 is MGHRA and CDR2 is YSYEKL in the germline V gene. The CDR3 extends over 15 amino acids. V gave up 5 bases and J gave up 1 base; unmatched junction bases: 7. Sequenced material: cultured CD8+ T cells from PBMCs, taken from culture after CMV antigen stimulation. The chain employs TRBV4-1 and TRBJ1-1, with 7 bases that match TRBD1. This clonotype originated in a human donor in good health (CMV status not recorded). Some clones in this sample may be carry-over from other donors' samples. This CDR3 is CASSEGQLWNTEAFF. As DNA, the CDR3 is TGCGCCAGCAGCGAGGGACAGCTATGGAACACTGAAGCTTTCTTT.